This T cell receptor beta chain was identified during a study of Ad26.COV2.S vaccination and SARS-CoV-2 variants. Study information: Dosing was one shot or two shots 56 days apart.

Data came from immunoSEQ multiplex PCR; TCRdb stores just in-frame clones and leaves some out. The sample records 200,000 to 250,000 clones, 88% being singletons. In this sample, this clone turned up once. Treatment denoted: around 19 received Ad26.COV2.S at low or high dose, single or two shots; about 5 received placebo; per-sample allocation not given. Samples analyzed were those drawn on day 63 after the first vaccine or placebo injection. This clonotype was sampled from a person aged 18 to 59 who received the Ad26.COV2.S COVID-19 vaccine or a placebo. This specimen consisted of peripheral blood, obtained in a trial of Ad26.COV2.S vaccine versus placebo.

This CDR3 reads CASSPRTELYGYTF. The CDR3 DNA follows: TGTGCCAGCAGCCCGCGGACAGAGTTGTATGGCTACACCTTC. This sequence joins TRBV5-4 and TRBJ1-2, with a tentative D call TRBD1 (6 bases). CDR1 and CDR2 (germline): SGHNT, YYREEE (reference sequence). V was shortened by 4 bases and J by 5 bases, with 15 bases between the two germline ends. The CDR3 length is 14 residues.